This record looks at one TCR beta chain sequence and its context. Its target is not known. At one of its ends the junction is not consistent with the germline gene, which may arise from a read error. This record comes from a study of radiation and T cells in renal cell carcinoma. CDR1 and CDR2 from the germline V gene are SQVTM and ANQGSEA. CDR3 length: 16 residues. Study findings and constraints: Top tumor clonotypes rose in blood 2 weeks post-radiation, then contracted.

The time point is: blood 4 weeks post-SBRT, at nephrectomy. Treatment indicated: 15 Gy SBRT to primary tumor, nephrectomy 4 weeks later. Blood was sampled at baseline, 2 weeks and 4 weeks after SBRT. This renal cell carcinoma was of the clear cell type. The data were produced by immunoSEQ multiplex PCR, yet TCRdb's version contains in-frame clones alone and is incomplete. The table shows 150,000 to 200,000 clones, with about nine tenths occurring only once. This sequence originates from a woman between 50 and 59 years old with renal cell carcinoma. The chain couples TRBV29-1 to TRBJ1-2; tentatively, D is TRBD1 (5 bases). Source: blood, taken from a patient whose treatment included radiotherapy and nephrectomy. CDR3 region: CSFEGGDGRNSYGYTF. In DNA, the CDR3 is TGCAGCTTTGAGGGAGGGGACGGTCGAAACTCCTATGGCTACACCTTC.